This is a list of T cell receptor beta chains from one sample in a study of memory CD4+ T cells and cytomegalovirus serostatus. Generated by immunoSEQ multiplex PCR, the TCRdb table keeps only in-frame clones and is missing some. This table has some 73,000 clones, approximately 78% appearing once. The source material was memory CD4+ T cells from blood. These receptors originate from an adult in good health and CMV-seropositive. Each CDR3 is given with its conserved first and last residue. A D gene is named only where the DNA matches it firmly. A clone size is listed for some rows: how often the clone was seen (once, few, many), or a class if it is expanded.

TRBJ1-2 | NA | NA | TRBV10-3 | CAINTGRGDGYTF | TGTGCCATCAACACGGGCAGGGGTGATGGCTACACCTTC
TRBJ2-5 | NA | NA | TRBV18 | CASSPPGNNDQETQYF | TGTGCCAGCTCACCACCCGGGAACAATGATCAAGAGACCCAGTACTTC
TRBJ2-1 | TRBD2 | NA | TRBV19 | CASTETSGSALEQFF | TGTGCCAGTACTGAGACTAGCGGGAGTGCCCTGGAGCAGTTCTTC
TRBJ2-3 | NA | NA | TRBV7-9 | CAVSFLRADTQYF | TGTGCCGTCTCTTTTCTTAGGGCAGATACGCAGTATTTT
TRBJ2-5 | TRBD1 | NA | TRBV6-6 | CASGQGPETQYF | TGTGCCAGCGGACAGGGACCAGAGACCCAGTACTTC
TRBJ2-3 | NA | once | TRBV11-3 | CASSLVIGLTDTQYF | TGTGCCAGCAGCTTAGTGATCGGGTTGACAGATACGCAGTATTTT
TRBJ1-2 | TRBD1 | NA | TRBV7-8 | CASSLANTGAHGYTF | TGTGCCAGCAGCTTGGCCAATACAGGGGCCCATGGCTACACCTTC
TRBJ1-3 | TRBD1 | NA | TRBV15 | CATSRDRGSSGNTIYF | TGTGCCACCAGCAGAGACAGGGGGAGCTCTGGAAACACCATATATTTT
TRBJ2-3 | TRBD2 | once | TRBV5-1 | CASSVGQSRGGSTDTQYF | TGCGCCAGCAGCGTCGGACAGTCTCGGGGGGGAAGCACAGATACGCAGTATTTT
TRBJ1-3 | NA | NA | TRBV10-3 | CAISATQGVSGNTIYF | TGTGCCATCAGTGCGACCCAGGGAGTCTCTGGAAACACCATATATTTT
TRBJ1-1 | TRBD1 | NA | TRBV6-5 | CASSYTPQGAITEAFF | TGTGCCAGCAGTTACACTCCTCAGGGGGCAATCACTGAAGCTTTCTTT
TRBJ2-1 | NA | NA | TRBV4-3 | CASSQEGLARMNEQFF | TGCGCCAGCAGCCAAGAAGGGTTAGCGAGGATGAATGAGCAGTTCTTC
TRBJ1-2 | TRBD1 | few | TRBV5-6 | CASSPGDSRAPYGYTF | TGTGCCAGCAGCCCCGGGGACAGCCGCGCCCCCTATGGCTACACCTTC
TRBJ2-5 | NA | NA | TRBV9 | CASSVGVGGRQETQYF | TGTGCCAGCAGCGTAGGAGTGGGGGGAAGGCAAGAGACCCAGTACTTC
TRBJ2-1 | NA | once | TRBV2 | CASSVETTNEQFF | TGTGCCAGCAGTGTGGAGACCACCAATGAGCAGTTCTTC
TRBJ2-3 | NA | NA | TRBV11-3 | CASSVGADTQYF | TGTGCCAGCAGCGTAGGGGCAGATACGCAGTATTTT
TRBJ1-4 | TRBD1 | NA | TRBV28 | CASSQQGPNEKLFF | TGTGCCAGCAGTCAACAGGGGCCAAATGAAAAACTGTTTTTT
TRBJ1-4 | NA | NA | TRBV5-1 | CASRAATMGNEKLFF | TGCGCCAGCAGAGCGGCGACGATGGGTAATGAAAAACTGTTTTTT
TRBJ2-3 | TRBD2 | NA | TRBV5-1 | CASSLNSGGPGTQYF | TGCGCCAGCAGCTTGAATAGCGGGGGGCCAGGCACGCAGTATTTT
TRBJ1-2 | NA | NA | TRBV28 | CASSLSRADGYTF | TGTGCCAGCAGTTTATCCAGGGCCGATGGCTACACCTTC
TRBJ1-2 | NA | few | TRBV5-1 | CASSSQGLSREF | TGCGCCAGCAGCTCGCAGGGGCTCTCCCGTGAATTC
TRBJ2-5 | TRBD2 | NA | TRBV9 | CASSITSGVETQYF | TGTGCCAGCAGCATAACTAGCGGGGTGGAGACCCAGTACTTC
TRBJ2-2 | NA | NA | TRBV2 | CASTVDTGELFF | TGTGCCAGCACGGTAGACACCGGGGAGCTGTTTTTT
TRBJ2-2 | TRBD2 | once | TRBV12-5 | CASGLGVSAGVIGELFF | TGTGCTAGTGGTTTGGGTGTATCAGCGGGAGTTATCGGGGAGCTGTTTTTT
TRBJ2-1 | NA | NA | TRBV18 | CASSRKGLITSYNEQFF | TGTGCCAGCTCACGTAAGGGACTCATAACATCCTACAATGAGCAGTTCTTC
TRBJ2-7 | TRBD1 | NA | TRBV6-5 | CASSYSLDRGSYEQYF | TGTGCCAGCAGTTACTCGTTGGACAGGGGGTCCTACGAGCAGTACTTC
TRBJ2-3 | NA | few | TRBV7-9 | CASSSPLDTQYF | TGTGCCAGCAGCTCGCCCCTGGATACGCAGTATTTT
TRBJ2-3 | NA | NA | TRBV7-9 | CASSPVDTQYF | TGTGCCAGCAGTCCCGTAGATACGCAGTATTTT
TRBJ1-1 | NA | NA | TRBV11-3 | CASSLGGSGPEAFF | TGTGCCAGCAGCTTAGGGGGGTCAGGGCCTGAAGCTTTCTTT
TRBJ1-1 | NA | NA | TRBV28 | CATQENTEAFF | TGCGCCACACAGGAGAACACTGAAGCTTTCTTT
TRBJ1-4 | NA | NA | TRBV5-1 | CASSLEVDEKLFF | TGCGCCAGCAGCTTGGAGGTGGATGAAAAACTGTTTTTT
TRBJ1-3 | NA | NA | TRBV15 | CATSRDRGAGNTIYF | TGTGCCACCAGCAGAGACCGTGGAGCTGGAAACACCATATATTTT
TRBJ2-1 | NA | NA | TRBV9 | CASSVEVGPLPHEQFF | TGTGCCAGCAGCGTAGAGGTAGGGCCCCTTCCACATGAGCAGTTCTTC
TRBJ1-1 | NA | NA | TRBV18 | CASSPPTGLVNTEAFF | TGTGCCAGCTCACCCCCGACAGGTTTGGTGAACACTGAAGCTTTCTTT
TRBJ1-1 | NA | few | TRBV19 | CASSLPGLGTEAFF | TGTGCCAGTAGTTTGCCCGGGCTGGGCACTGAAGCTTTCTTT
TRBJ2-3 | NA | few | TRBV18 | CASSQQGSTDTQYF | TGTGCCAGCTCACAACAGGGATCGACAGATACGCAGTATTTT
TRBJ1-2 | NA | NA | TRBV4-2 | CASSQELRPSGGYTF | TGTGCCAGCAGCCAAGAGTTGAGGCCCTCGGGTGGCTACACCTTC
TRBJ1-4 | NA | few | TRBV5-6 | CASSLWGTNEKLFF | TGTGCCAGCAGCTTGTGGGGAACTAATGAAAAACTGTTTTTT
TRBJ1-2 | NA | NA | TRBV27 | CASAASGPGHGYTF | TGTGCCAGCGCGGCCTCGGGCCCCGGACATGGCTACACCTTC
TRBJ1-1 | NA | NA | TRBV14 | CASSPRLGETEAFF | TGTGCCAGCAGCCCCAGGCTGGGCGAGACTGAAGCTTTCTTT
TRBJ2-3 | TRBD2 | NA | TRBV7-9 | CASSVTSGLDTQYF | TGTGCCAGCAGTGTGACTAGCGGACTAGATACGCAGTATTTT
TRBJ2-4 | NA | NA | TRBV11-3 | CASSLESNIQYF | TGTGCCAGCAGCTTAGAATCGAACATTCAGTACTTC
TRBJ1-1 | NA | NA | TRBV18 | CASLGGRNTEAFF | TGTGCCAGCCTCGGGGGGAGAAACACTGAAGCTTTCTTT
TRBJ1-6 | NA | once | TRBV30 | CAWSRGGSNSPLHF | TGTGCCTGGAGTAGAGGGGGTTCCAATTCACCCCTCCACTTT
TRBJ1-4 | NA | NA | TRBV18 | CASSRDEVREKLFF | TGTGCCAGCTCACGTGACGAGGTACGGGAAAAACTGTTTTTT
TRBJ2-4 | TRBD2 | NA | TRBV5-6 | CASSPRLGGTNIQYF | TGTGCCAGCAGCCCTCGGCTGGGGGGGACAAACATTCAGTACTTC
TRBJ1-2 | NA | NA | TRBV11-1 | CASSLTGRNYGYTF | TGTGCCAGCAGCTTAACGGGCAGAAACTATGGCTACACCTTC
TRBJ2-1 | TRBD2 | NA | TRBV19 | CASSIVEGGPYNEQFF | TGTGCCAGTAGTATAGTAGAGGGAGGGCCCTACAATGAGCAGTTCTTC
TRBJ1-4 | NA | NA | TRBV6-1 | CASSEVGVTNEKLFF | TGTGCCAGCAGTGAAGTTGGGGTAACTAATGAAAAACTGTTTTTT
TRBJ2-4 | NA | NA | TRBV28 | CASSPSLIWNIQYF | TGTGCCAGCAGCCCATCGTTGATTTGGAACATTCAGTACTTC
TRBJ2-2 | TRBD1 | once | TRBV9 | CATGTGNTGELFF | TGTGCCACCGGGACAGGGAACACCGGGGAGCTGTTTTTT
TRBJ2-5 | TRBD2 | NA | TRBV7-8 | CASSVRTSGGQETQYF | TGTGCCAGCAGCGTCCGGACTAGCGGGGGACAAGAGACCCAGTACTTC
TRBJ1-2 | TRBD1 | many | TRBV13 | CASSGDRGLYGYTF | TGTGCCAGCAGCGGGGACAGGGGGCTATATGGCTACACCTTC
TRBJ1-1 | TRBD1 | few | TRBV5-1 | CASSSGQGGSEAFF | TGCGCCAGCAGCTCGGGACAGGGTGGATCTGAAGCTTTCTTT
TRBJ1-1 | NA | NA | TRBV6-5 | CASTRNTEAFF | TGTGCCAGCACCAGGAACACTGAAGCTTTCTTT
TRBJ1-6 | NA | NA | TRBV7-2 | CASSPVGGKNSPLHF | TGTGCCAGCAGCCCCGTCGGGGGTAAAAATTCACCCCTCCACTTT
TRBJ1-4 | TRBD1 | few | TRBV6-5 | CASSYRDRDEKLFF | TGTGCCAGCAGTTATAGGGACAGGGATGAAAAACTGTTTTTT
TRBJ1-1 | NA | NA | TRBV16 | CASSQWAGGNTEAFF | TGTGCCAGCAGCCAGTGGGCAGGTGGGAACACTGAAGCTTTCTTT
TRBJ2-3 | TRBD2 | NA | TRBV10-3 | CAISESPLAAVEDTQYF | TGTGCCATCAGTGAGTCGCCTCTAGCGGCAGTGGAGGATACGCAGTATTTT
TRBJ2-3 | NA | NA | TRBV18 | CASSENPATDTQYF | TGTGCCAGCTCAGAAAATCCGGCAACAGATACGCAGTATTTT